The clone carrying this T cell receptor delta chain is deemed large. The same CDR3 arises from other DNA sequences in this sample as well. TCRdb fed the reads into CATT to redo clone calling. The data show under 8,000 delta-chain clones, more than 0.6% seen once. Per the germline V gene, CDR1 is GEAIGNYY and CDR2 is EKD. Trimming at V came to 2 bases and at J to 1 base, leaving 1 base not matched to a gene. The length of the CDR3 is 15 residues. The sample is drawn from a study of gamma-delta chains in newborns, infants, children. Study context: Microbial exposure reportedly drives polyclonal innate γδ T cell expansion after birth.

The material sequenced was blood. This TCR came from a child who was a newborn, infant or young child, either healthy, febrile or measles-vaccinated (not recorded which). The chain links TRDV2 to TRDJ2, with 9 bases matching TRDD3. The CDR3 nucleotides read TGTGCCTGTGACATACTGGGGGATTTGACAGCACAACTCTTCTTT. Residues: CACDILGDLTAQLFF.